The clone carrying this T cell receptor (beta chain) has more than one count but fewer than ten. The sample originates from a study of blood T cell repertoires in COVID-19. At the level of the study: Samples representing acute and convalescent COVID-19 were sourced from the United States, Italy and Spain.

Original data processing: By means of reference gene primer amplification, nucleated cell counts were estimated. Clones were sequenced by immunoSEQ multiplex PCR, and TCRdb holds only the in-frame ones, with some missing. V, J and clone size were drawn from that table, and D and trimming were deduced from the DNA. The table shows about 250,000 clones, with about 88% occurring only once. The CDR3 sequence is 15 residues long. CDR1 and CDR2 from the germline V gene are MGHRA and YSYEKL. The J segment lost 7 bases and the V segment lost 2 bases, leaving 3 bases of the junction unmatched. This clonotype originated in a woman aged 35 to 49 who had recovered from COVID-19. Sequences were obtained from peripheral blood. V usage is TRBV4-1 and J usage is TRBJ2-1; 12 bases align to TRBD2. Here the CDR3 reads CASSQTSGGKNEQFF. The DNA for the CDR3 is TGCGCCAGCAGCCAAACTAGCGGGGGGAAAAATGAGCAGTTCTTC.